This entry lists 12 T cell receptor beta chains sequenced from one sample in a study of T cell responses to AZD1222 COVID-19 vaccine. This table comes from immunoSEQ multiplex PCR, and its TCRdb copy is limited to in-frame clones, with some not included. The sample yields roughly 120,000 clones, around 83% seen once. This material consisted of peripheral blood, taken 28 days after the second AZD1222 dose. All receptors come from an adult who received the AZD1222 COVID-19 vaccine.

The CDR3 coding sequence is TGTGCCAGCAGACCCGGAGGGGAATCACCCCTCCACTTT. It codes for CASRPGGESPLHF. The chain links TRBV6-5 to TRBJ1-6; perhaps TRBD1 as D (5 bases). Germline V lookup: CDR1 MNHEY, CDR2 SVGAGI. This CDR3 region has 13 residues. Trimming stripped 6 bases from V and 10 bases from J, with 13 bases between.

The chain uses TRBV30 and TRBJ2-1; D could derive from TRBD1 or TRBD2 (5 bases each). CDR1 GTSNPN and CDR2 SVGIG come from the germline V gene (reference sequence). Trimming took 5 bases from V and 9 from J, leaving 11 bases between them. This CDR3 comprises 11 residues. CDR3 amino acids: CAWGTRGEQFF. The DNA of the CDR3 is TGTGCCTGGGGCACTAGGGGTGAGCAGTTCTTC.

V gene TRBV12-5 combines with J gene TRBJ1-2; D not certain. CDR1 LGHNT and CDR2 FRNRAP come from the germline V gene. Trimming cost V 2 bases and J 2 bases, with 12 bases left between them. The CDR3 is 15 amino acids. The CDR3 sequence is CASGLTQTWNYGYTF. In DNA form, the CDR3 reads TGTGCTAGTGGTTTGACCCAAACATGGAACTATGGCTACACCTTC. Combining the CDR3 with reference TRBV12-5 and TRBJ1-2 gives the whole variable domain DARVTQTPRHKVTEMGQEVTMRCQPILGHNTVFWYRQTMMQGLELLAYFRNRAPLDDSGMPKDRFSAEMPDATLATLKIQPSEPRDSAVYFCASGLTQTWNYGYTFGSGTRLTVV.

CDR3 DNA: TGCGCCAGCAGTGAGTCGCTGTACAATGAGCAGTTCTTC. This translates into CASSESLYNEQFF. The gene calls are TRBV10-1 and TRBJ2-1; D remains ambiguous. CDR1 WNHNN and CDR2 SYGVQD come from the germline V gene (reference sequence). The V end lost 0 bases, the J end lost 4 bases, and 4 bases lay between the germline ends. The CDR3 is 13 residues long.

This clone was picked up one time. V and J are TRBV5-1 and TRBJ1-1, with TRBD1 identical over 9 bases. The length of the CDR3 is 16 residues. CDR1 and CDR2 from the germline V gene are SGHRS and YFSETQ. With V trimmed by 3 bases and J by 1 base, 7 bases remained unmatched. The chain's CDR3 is CASSSGQGLRNTEAFF. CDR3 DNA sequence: TGCGCCAGCAGCTCGGGACAGGGTCTGAGGAACACTGAAGCTTTCTTT.

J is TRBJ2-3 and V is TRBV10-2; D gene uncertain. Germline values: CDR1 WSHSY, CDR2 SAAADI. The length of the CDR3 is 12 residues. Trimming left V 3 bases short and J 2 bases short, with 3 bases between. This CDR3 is CASSEVTDTQYF. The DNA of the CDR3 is TGCGCCAGCAGTGAAGTCACAGATACGCAGTATTTT.

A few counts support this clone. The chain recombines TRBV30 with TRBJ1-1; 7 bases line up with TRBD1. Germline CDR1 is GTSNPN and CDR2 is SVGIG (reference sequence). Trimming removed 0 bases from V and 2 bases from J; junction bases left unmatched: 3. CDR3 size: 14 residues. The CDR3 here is CAWSVTGANTEAFF. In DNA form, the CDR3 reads TGTGCCTGGAGTGTAACAGGGGCCAACACTGAAGCTTTCTTT.

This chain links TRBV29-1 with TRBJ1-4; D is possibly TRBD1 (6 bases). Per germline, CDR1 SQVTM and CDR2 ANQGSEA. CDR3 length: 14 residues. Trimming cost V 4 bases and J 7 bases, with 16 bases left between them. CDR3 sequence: CSVAGRGPGEKLFF. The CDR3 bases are TGCAGCGTTGCGGGGCGGGGGCCAGGTGAAAAACTGTTTTTT. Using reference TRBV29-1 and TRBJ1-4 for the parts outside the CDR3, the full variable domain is SAVISQKPSRDICQRGTSLTIQCQVDSQVTMMFWYRQQPGQSLTLIATANQGSEATYESGFVIDKFPISRPNLTFSTLTVSNMSPEDSSIYLCSVAGRGPGEKLFFGSGTQLSVL.

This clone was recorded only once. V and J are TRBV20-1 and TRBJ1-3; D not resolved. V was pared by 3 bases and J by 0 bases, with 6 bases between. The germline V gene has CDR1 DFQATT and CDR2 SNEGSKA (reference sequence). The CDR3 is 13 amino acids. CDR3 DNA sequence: TGCAGTGCTAGTCGGAGCTCTGGAAACACCATATATTTT. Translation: CSASRSSGNTIYF.

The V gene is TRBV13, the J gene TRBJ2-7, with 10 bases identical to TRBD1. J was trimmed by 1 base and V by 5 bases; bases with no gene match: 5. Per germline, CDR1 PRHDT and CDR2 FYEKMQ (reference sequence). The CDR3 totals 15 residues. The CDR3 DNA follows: TGTGCCAGCAGCATGGGACAGGGGAGTTCCTACGAGCAGTACTTC. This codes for CASSMGQGSSYEQYF.

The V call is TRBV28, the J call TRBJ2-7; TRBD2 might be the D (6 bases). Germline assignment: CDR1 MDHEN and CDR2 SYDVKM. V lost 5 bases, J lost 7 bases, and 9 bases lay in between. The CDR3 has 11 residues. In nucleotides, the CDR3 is TGTGCCAGCAGTACCCGGGGGGAGCAGTACTTC. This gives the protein CASSTRGEQYF.

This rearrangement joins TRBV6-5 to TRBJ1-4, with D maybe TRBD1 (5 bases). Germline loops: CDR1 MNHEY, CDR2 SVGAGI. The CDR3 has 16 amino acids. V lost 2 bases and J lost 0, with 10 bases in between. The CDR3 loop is CASSYRRGATNEKLFF. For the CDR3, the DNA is TGTGCCAGCAGTTACAGGCGGGGGGCAACTAATGAAAAACTGTTTTTT.